The 27 T cell receptor beta chains below all came from one sample that was sequenced in a study of shared clonotypes between healthy human individuals. TCRdb's copy holds only in-frame clones and misses some; the assay was immunoSEQ multiplex PCR. Seen here are 2,500,000 or so clones, more than 90% observed once, and the top ten hold 0.14%. Specimen: naive CD4+ T cells sorted from blood. Subset denoted: CD45RA+ positively selected. These receptors were collected from a man aged 18-30 years in good health.

The chain has TRBV9 and TRBJ2-2; D might be TRBD1 (5 bases). This CDR3 has 16 amino acids. Germline CDR1 and CDR2: SGDLS and YYNGEE. The ends were cut back, 0 bases at V and 7 bases at J, with 16 bases in the middle. CDR3 region: CASSVEGRAVGGELFF. As DNA, the CDR3 is TGTGCCAGCAGCGTAGAGGGCAGGGCCGTCGGCGGGGAGCTGTTTTTT.

The V call is TRBV30, the J call TRBJ1-6; no clear D gene. This CDR3 comprises 11 residues. With 3 bases removed from V and 8 bases from J, the gap between germline ends came to 5 bases. CDR1 and CDR2 from the germline V gene are GTSNPN and SVGIG (reference sequence). CDR3 amino acids: CAWSTHSPLHF. In nucleotides, the CDR3 is TGTGCCTGGAGCACTCATTCACCCCTCCACTTT.

This clone was detected once. The V gene is TRBV2, the J gene TRBJ2-5; D uncertain. V was trimmed by 7 bases and J by 4 bases, leaving 16 bases between them. CDR1 is SNHLY and CDR2 is FYNNEI in the germline V gene. CDR3 size: 14 residues. The CDR3 DNA reads as TGTGCCAGCAAGCCGACTGTTATAGGAGAGACCCAGTACTTC. Translating gives CASKPTVIGETQYF.

CDR3: CASSWSGTEAFF. In DNA form, the CDR3 reads TGTGCCAGCAGTTGGAGTGGTACTGAAGCTTTCTTT. The genes are TRBV6-6 and TRBJ1-1; D is uncertain. Per the germline V gene, CDR1 is MNHNY and CDR2 is SVGAGI (reference sequence). CDR3 size: 12 residues. V lost 4 bases and J lost 5, with 8 bases in between.

The chain combines TRBV19 with TRBJ2-3; a possible D gene is TRBD2 (5 bases). Germline CDR1 is LNHDA and CDR2 is SQIVND (reference sequence). Trimming removed 8 bases at V and 1 base at J, with 13 bases between. This CDR3 region has 14 residues. The CDR3 region is CASRGFYGTDTQYF. CDR3 DNA: TGTGCCAGTCGGGGATTTTACGGCACAGATACGCAGTATTTT.

This clone was seen just once. CDR3 sequence (DNA): TGTGCCAGCAGATACATGGGGGGGCAGAACACTGAAGCTTTCTTT. Translated: CASRYMGGQNTEAFF. This chain joins TRBV27 and TRBJ1-1, with D maybe TRBD1 (6 bases). The germline V gene has CDR1 MNHEY and CDR2 SMNVEV (reference sequence). CDR3 size: 15 residues. V was trimmed by 6 bases and J by 1 base, leaving 15 bases between them.

A single count supports this clone. J is TRBJ1-2 and V is TRBV18, with 7 bases matching TRBD1. The germline CDR1 and CDR2 sequences are KGHSH and LQKENI. The trim removed 6 bases at V and 4 bases at J, leaving 11 bases unmatched. This CDR3 spans 15 amino acids. The DNA for the CDR3 is TGTGCCAGCTCGCCTACGACAGGGACGAGCTATGGCTACACCTTC. Residues: CASSPTTGTSYGYTF.

DNA of the CDR3: TGCGCCAGCAGCCAAGGGTTAGCGGGACTATACGAGCAGTACTTC. Translating it yields CASSQGLAGLYEQYF. The chain links TRBV4-1 to TRBJ2-7; TRBD2 aligns across 8 bases. CDR3 length equals 15 residues. CDR1 and CDR2 (germline): MGHRA, YSYEKL. J lost 4 bases, V lost 1 base, and 6 bases had no gene match.

The rearrangement links TRBV2 to TRBJ2-5; TRBD1 is a possible D gene (6 bases). The V gene's germline CDR1 is SNHLY and CDR2 FYNNEI. Deletions cut 8 bases from V and 5 bases from J, with 15 bases between. The CDR3 totals 13 residues. The CDR3 loop reads CASEGVDRETQYF. CDR3 in DNA: TGTGCCAGCGAGGGGGTTGACCGGGAGACCCAGTACTTC.

This clone was observed a few times. The chain has TRBV18 and TRBJ1-1; the D gene is possibly TRBD1 (5 bases). The CDR3 covers 12 residues. Trimming removed 4 bases from V and 6 bases from J, with 9 bases in between. Germline V gene data show CDR1 as KGHSH and CDR2 as LQKENI. CDR3 sequence reads: CASSLQTAEAFF. CDR3 DNA sequence: TGTGCCAGCTCACTACAGACAGCTGAAGCTTTCTTT.

The V and J genes are TRBV7-9 and TRBJ1-4; tentatively, D is TRBD1 (6 bases). V shed 5 bases and J shed 0 bases, with 19 bases lying between them. The germline V gene has CDR1 SEHNR and CDR2 FQNEAQ (reference sequence). CDR3 length equals 18 residues. CDR3 protein: CASSPGQRDFTTNEKLFF. CDR3 DNA sequence: TGTGCCAGCAGCCCAGGACAGCGAGACTTCACAACTAATGAAAAACTGTTTTTT.

The CDR3 nucleotides read TGTGCCTGCCGACGGGGTCTCTCTGGGGCCAACGTCCTGACTTTC. Residues: CACRRGLSGANVLTF. The V gene is TRBV30, the J gene TRBJ2-6; possible D gene TRBD2, 5 bases. CDR3 size: 15 residues. V lost 6 bases and J 0 bases, leaving 12 bases between the germline ends. From germline, CDR1 is GTSNPN and CDR2 SVGIG (reference sequence).

Note on this clone: Different DNA sequences within this sample yield the same CDR3. This sequence joins TRBV6-1 and TRBJ2-5; D might be TRBD2 (6 bases). Trimming took 9 bases from V and 5 from J, leaving 10 bases between them. CDR3 length: 11 amino acids. Per germline, CDR1 MNHNS and CDR2 SASEGT. CDR3 amino acids: CASRSGETQYF. DNA of the CDR3: TGTGCCAGTAGGAGCGGGGAGACCCAGTACTTC.

The chain joins TRBV27 to TRBJ1-2; no firm D call. Germline V gives CDR1 MNHEY, CDR2 SMNVEV (reference sequence). V was shortened by 2 bases and J by 4 bases, with 14 bases between the two germline ends. CDR3 length: 15 amino acids. Written as DNA, the CDR3 is TGTGCCAGCAGTTTAGGAGGAGCTGGATCCTATGGCTACACCTTC. Its translation: CASSLGGAGSYGYTF.

This clone was picked up one time. V gene TRBV23-1 combines with J gene TRBJ1-5, with 11 bases lining up with TRBD1. TRBV23-1 is treated as an ORF (open reading frame) with a function not yet certain. Trimming at V came to 3 bases and at J to 7 bases, leaving 2 bases not matched to a gene. CDR3 length: 14 residues. CDR3 loop: CASSQGQGGQPQHF. CDR3 coding DNA: TGCGCCAGCAGTCAGGGACAGGGGGGACAGCCCCAGCATTTT.

This clone was seen a single time. The chain carries TRBV10-3 and TRBJ2-3; 9 bases are a match to TRBD2. The ends lost 6 bases at V and 3 bases at J; junction bases unmatched: 4. This CDR3 contains 14 residues. CDR1 ENHRY and CDR2 SYGVKD come from the germline V gene. In DNA form, the CDR3 reads TGTGCCATCAGACCGACTAGCGGAACAGATACGCAGTATTTT. Residues: CAIRPTSGTDTQYF.

The chain carries TRBV21-1 and TRBJ2-5; TRBD2, the table's D call, lacks a check against the DNA. TRBV21-1 is given as a pseudogene. This CDR3 region has 16 residues. DNA for the CDR3: TGTGCCAGCAGCAAATGGAGACTAGCGGCACAAGAGACCCAGTACTTC. The encoded protein is CASSKWRLAAQETQYF.

This clone was found a few times. Other DNA sequences in the sample encode the same CDR3. This chain links TRBV6-1 with TRBJ2-2; a possible D gene is TRBD2 (5 bases). The CDR3 has 13 amino acids. Germline assignment: CDR1 MNHNS and CDR2 SASEGT. Deletions cut 8 bases from V and 1 base from J, with 8 bases between. This chain's CDR3 is CASPGLNTGELFF. In DNA form, the CDR3 reads TGTGCCAGCCCGGGATTGAACACCGGGGAGCTGTTTTTT.

The chain couples TRBV5-4 to TRBJ1-1, with 7 bases identical to TRBD1. Trimming took 2 bases from V and 2 from J; bases not matched to a gene: 6. The germline V gene has CDR1 SGHNT and CDR2 YYREEE (reference sequence). This CDR3 is 15 amino acids long. The CDR3 DNA follows: TGTGCCAGCAGCTTCGAGACAGGGCTTAACACTGAAGCTTTCTTT. Protein sequence: CASSFETGLNTEAFF.

V is TRBV11-3 and J is TRBJ2-1; D is undetermined. The CDR3 has 15 amino acids. Trimming left V 1 base short and J 6 bases short, with 13 bases between. CDR1 is SGHNT, CDR2 YENEEA, per germline. CDR3 nucleotides: TGTGCCAGCAGCTTAGTGTGGAGTGCCAGCAATGAGCAGTTCTTC. Its translation: CASSLVWSASNEQFF.

The chain carries TRBV19 and TRBJ2-5; 12 bases match TRBD2. J was trimmed by 5 bases and V by 6 bases; bases with no gene match: 7. Per germline, CDR1 LNHDA and CDR2 SQIVND (reference sequence). The CDR3 is made up of 15 amino acids. The CDR3: CASSTTSGSGETQYF. The CDR3 coding sequence is TGTGCCAGTAGCACGACTAGCGGGAGCGGGGAGACCCAGTACTTC. Together with reference TRBV19 and TRBJ2-5, the CDR3 gives the full variable domain: DGGITQSPKYLFRKEGQNVTLSCEQNLNHDAMYWYRQDPGQGLRLIYYSQIVNDFQKGDIAEGYSVSREKKESFPLTVTSAQKNPTAFYLCASSTTSGSGETQYFGPGTRLLVL.

The CDR3 spells CASSPDFPGPGADTQYF. The CDR3 nucleotides read TGTGCCAGCAGCCCGGATTTTCCGGGGCCTGGCGCAGATACGCAGTATTTT. V is TRBV5-6 and J is TRBJ2-3; D tentatively reads TRBD1 or TRBD2 (5 bases each). With 4 bases removed from V and 4 bases from J, the gap between germline ends came to 22 bases. Germline CDR1 SGHDT, CDR2 YYEEEE. The length of the CDR3 is 17 residues.

The genes are TRBV6-1 and TRBJ2-5, with TRBD2 matching 11 bases. CDR3 length: 15 amino acids. Germline-derived CDR1 and CDR2 are MNHNS and SASEGT. With V trimmed by 6 bases and J by 0 bases, 3 bases remained unmatched. DNA for the CDR3: TGTGCCAGCAGGCTGACTAGCGGGAACCAAGAGACCCAGTACTTC. Its translation is CASRLTSGNQETQYF.

This chain connects TRBV29-1 to TRBJ1-2, with 8 bases identical to TRBD1. The germline gives CDR1 SQVTM, CDR2 ANQGSEA. V shed 8 bases and J 3 bases; nucleotides not matched to a gene: 2. CDR3 size: 11 residues. The CDR3 region has the DNA TGCAGCTCAGGGGGCGACTATGGCTACACCTTC. Its translation is CSSGGDYGYTF.

This chain connects TRBV4-3 to TRBJ2-1, with 7 bases aligning to TRBD2. After removal of 0 bases from V and 2 bases from J, the junction contained 7 bases not matched to a gene. CDR3 length: 17 amino acids. CDR1 is LGHNA and CDR2 is YSLEER in the germline V gene. This chain's CDR3 is CASSQEPKAGTYNEQFF. CDR3 coding DNA: TGCGCCAGCAGCCAAGAACCTAAAGCGGGGACCTACAATGAGCAGTTCTTC.

The genes are TRBV6-1 and TRBJ2-1; 8 nucleotides align to TRBD2. The CDR3 runs 13 residues. Per the germline V gene, CDR1 is MNHNS and CDR2 is SASEGT. Trimming cost V 3 bases and J 5 bases; bases outside gene matches: 0. The CDR3 loop reads CASSDSGNNEQFF. The CDR3 coding sequence is TGTGCCAGCAGTGATAGCGGGAACAATGAGCAGTTCTTC.

V usage is TRBV15 and J usage is TRBJ2-5; D unclear. The germline V gene has CDR1 LNHNV and CDR2 YYDKDF (reference sequence). The CDR3 is made up of 14 amino acids. V shed 0 bases and J shed 4 bases, with 9 bases lying between them. The CDR3 reads CATSRDLLGETQYF. For the CDR3, the DNA is TGTGCCACCAGCAGAGATCTTCTGGGAGAGACCCAGTACTTC.